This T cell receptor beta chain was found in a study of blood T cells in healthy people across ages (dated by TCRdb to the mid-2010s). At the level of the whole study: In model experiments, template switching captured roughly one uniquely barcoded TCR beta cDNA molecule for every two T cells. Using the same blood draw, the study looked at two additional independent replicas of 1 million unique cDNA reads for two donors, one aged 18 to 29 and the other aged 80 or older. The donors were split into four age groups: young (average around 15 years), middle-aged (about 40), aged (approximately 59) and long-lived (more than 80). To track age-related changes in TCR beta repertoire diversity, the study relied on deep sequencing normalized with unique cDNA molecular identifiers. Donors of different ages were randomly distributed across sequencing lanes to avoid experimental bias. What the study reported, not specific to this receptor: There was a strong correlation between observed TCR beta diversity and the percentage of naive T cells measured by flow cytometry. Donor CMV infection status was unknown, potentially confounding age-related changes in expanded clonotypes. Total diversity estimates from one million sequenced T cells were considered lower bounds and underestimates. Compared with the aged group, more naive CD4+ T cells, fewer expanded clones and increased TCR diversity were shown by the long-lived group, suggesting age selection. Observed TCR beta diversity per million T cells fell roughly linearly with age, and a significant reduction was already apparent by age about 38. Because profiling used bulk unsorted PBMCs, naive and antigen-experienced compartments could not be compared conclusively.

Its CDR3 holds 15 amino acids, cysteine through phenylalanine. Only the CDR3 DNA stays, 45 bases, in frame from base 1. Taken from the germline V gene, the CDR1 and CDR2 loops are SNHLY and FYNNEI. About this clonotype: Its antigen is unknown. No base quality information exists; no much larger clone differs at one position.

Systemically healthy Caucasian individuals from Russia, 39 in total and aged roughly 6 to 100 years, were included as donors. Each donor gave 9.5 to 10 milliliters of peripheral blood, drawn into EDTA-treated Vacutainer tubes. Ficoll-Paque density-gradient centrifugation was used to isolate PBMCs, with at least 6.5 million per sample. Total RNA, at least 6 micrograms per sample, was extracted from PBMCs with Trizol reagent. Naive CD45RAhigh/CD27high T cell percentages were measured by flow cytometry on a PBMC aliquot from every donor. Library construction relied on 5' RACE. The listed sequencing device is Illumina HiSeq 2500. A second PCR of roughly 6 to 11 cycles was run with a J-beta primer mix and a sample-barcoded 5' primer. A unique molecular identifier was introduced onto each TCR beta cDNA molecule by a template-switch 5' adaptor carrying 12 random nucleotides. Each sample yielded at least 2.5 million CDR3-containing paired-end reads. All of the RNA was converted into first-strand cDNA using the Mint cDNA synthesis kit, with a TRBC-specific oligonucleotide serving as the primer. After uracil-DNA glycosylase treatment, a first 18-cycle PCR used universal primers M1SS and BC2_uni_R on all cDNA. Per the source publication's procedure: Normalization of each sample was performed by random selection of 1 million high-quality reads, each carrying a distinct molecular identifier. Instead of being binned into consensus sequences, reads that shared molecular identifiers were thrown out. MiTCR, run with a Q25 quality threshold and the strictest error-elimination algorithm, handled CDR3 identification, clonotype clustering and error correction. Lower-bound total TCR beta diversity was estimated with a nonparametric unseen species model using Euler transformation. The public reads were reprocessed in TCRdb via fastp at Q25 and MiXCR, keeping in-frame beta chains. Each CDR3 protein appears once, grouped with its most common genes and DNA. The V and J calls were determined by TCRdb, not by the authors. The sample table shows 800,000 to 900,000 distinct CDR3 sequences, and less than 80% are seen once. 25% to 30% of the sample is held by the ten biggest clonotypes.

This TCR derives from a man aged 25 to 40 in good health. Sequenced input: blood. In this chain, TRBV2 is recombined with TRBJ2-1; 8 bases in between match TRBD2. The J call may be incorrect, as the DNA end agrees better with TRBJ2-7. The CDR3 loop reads CASRPTSGPYNEQYF. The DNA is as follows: TGTGCCAGCAGACCTACTAGCGGACCATACAATGAGCAGTACTTC.